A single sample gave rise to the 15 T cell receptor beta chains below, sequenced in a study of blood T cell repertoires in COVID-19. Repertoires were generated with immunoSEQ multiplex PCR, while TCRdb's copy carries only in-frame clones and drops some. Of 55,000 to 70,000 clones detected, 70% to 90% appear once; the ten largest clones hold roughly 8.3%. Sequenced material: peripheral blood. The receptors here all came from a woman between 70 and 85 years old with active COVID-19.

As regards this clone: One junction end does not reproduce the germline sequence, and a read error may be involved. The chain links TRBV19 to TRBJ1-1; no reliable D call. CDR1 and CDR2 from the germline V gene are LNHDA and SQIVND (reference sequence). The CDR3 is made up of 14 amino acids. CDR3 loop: CASSIYGVKTEAFF. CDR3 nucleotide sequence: TGTGCCAGTAGTATTTACGGGGTGAAAACTGAAGCTTTCTTT.

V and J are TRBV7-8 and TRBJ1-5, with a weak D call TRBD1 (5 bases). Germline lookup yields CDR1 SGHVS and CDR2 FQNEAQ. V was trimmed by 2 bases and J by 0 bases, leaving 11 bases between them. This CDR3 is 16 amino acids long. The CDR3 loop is CASSLLRTYSNQPQHF. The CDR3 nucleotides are TGTGCCAGCAGCTTACTCCGGACATATAGCAATCAGCCCCAGCATTTT.

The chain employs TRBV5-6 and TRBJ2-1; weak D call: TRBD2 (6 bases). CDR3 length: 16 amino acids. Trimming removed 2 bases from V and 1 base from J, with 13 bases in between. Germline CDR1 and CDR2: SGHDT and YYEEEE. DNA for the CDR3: TGTGCCAGCAGCTTTCGACGGGAGTGGTCCTACAATGAGCAGTTCTTC. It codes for CASSFRREWSYNEQFF.

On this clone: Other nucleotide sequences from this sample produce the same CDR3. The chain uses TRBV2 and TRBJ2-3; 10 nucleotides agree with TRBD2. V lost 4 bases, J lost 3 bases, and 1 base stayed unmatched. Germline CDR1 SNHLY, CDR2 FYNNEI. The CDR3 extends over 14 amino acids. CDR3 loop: CASSGTSGTDTQYF. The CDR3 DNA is TGTGCCAGCAGTGGGACTAGCGGAACAGATACGCAGTATTTT.

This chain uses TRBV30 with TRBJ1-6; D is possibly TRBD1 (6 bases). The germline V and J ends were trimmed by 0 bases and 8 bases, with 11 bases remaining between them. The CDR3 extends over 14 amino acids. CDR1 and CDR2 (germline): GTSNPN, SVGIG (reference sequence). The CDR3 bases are TGTGCCTGGAGTGTACAAGGGGGTGATTCACCCCTCCACTTT. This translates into CAWSVQGGDSPLHF.

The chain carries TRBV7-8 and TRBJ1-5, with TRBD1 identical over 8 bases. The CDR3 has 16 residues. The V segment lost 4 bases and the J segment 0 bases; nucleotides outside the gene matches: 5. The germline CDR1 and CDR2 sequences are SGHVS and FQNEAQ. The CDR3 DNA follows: TGTGCCAGCAGCTCGGGACAGGCGGATAGCAATCAGCCCCAGCATTTT. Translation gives CASSSGQADSNQPQHF.

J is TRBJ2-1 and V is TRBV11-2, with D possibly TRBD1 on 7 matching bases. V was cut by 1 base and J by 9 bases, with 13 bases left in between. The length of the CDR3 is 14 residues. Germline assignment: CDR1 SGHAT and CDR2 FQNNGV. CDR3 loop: CASSLVDQGGEQFF. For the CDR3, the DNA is TGTGCCAGCAGCTTAGTTGACCAGGGGGGTGAGCAGTTCTTC.

CDR3 loop: CASSLRTSGRSDTQYF. The DNA for the CDR3 is TGCGCCAGCAGCTTGAGGACTAGCGGGAGATCGGATACGCAGTATTTT. J is TRBJ2-3 and V is TRBV5-1, with 13 bases lining up with TRBD2. The CDR3 has 16 amino acids. Germline values: CDR1 SGHRS, CDR2 YFSETQ. With 1 base clipped from V and 6 bases from J, the junction kept 5 bases outside the gene matches.

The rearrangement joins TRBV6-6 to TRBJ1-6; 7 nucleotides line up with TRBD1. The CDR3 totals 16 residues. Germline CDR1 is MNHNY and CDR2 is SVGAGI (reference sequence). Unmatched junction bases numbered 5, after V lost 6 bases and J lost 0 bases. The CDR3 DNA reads TGTGCCAGCAGACCGACAGGGAGCTCCTATAATTCACCCCTCCACTTT. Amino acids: CASRPTGSSYNSPLHF.

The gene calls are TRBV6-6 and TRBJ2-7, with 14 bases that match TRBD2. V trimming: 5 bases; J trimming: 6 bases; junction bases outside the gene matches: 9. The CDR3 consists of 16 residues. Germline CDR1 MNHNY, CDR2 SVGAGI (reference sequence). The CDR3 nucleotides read TGTGCCAGCAGTCAGCGTCCGGGACTAGCGGGAGCCGAGCAGTACTTC. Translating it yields CASSQRPGLAGAEQYF.

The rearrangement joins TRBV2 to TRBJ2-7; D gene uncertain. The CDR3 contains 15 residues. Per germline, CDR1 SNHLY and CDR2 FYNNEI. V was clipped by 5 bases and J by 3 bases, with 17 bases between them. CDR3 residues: CASSTSLTARYEQYF. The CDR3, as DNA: TGTGCCAGCAGTACTTCCCTCACAGCCCGCTACGAGCAGTACTTC. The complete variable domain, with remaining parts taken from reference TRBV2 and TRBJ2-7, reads EPEVTQTPSHQVTQMGQEVILRCVPISNHLYFYWYRQILGQKVEFLVSFYNNEISEKSEIFDDQFSVERPDGSNFTLKIRSTKLEDSAMYFCASSTSLTARYEQYFGPGTRLTVT.

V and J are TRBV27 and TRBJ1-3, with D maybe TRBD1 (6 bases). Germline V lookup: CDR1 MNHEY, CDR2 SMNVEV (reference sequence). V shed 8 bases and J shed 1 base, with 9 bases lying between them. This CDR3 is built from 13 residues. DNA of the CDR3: TGTGCCAGCTTTACAGGGTCTGGAAACACCATATATTTT. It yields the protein CASFTGSGNTIYF.

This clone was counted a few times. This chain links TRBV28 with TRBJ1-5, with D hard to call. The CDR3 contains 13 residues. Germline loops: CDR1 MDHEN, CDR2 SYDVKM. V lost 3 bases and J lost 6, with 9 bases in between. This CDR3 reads CASSLEEGQPQHF. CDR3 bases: TGTGCCAGCAGTTTGGAGGAGGGTCAGCCCCAGCATTTT.

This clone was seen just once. CDR3 amino acids: CASSLVVDEQFF. The CDR3 nucleotides read TGCGCCAGCAGCCTAGTGGTCGATGAGCAGTTCTTC. The rearrangement links TRBV5-1 to TRBJ2-1; D unresolved. This CDR3 spans 12 amino acids. V was clipped by 4 bases and J by 8 bases, with 10 bases between them. Germline V gene lookup returns CDR1 SGHRS and CDR2 YFSETQ.

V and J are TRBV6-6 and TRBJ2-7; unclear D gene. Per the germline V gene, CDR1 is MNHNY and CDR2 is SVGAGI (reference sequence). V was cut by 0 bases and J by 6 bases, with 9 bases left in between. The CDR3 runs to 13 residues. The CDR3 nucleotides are TGTGCCAGCAGTTACTCGAGCATAAGCGAGCAGTACTTC. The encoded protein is CASSYSSISEQYF.